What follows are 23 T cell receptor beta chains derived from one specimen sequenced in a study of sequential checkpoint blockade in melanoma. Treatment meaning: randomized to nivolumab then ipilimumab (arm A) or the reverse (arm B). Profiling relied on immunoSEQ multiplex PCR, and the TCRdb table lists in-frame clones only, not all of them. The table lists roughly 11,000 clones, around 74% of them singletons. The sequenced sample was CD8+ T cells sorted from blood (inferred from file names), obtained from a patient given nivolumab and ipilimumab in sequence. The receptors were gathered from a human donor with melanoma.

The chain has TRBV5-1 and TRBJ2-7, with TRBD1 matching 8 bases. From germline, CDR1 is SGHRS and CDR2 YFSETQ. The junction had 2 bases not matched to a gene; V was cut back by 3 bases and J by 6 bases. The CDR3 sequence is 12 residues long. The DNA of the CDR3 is TGCGCCAGCAGCTCGGACAGGGCCGAGCAGTACTTC. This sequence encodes CASSSDRAEQYF. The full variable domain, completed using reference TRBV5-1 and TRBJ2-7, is KAGVTQTPRYLIKTRGQQVTLSCSPISGHRSVSWYQQTPGQGLQFLFEYFSETQRNKGNFPGRFSGRQFSNSRSEMNVSTLELGDSALYLCASSSDRAEQYFGPGTRLTVT.

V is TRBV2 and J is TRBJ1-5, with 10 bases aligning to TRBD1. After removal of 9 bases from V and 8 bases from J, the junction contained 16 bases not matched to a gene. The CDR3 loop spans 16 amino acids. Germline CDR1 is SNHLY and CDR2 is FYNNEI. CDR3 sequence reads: CASTMAGTGEVEPQHF. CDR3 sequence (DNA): TGTGCCAGTACCATGGCGGGGACAGGGGAAGTTGAGCCCCAGCATTTT.

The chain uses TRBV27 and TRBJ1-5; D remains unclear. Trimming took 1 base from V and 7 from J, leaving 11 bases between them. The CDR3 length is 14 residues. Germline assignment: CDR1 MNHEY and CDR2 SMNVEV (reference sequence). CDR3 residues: CASSLLDTGQPQHF. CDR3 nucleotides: TGTGCCAGCAGTTTATTAGACACCGGACAGCCCCAGCATTTT.

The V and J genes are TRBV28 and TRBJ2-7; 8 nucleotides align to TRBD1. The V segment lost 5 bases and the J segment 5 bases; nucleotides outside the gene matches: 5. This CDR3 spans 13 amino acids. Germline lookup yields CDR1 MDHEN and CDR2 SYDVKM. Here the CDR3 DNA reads TGTGCCAGCAGTACCAGGACAGGGCACGAGCAGTACTTC. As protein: CASSTRTGHEQYF.

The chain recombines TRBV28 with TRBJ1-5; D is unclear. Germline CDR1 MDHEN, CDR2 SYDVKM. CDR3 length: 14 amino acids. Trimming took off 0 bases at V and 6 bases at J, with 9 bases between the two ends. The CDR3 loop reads CASSLWSEGQPQHF. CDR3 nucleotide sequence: TGTGCCAGCAGTTTATGGTCAGAGGGTCAGCCCCAGCATTTT. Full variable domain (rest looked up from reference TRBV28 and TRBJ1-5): DVKVTQSSRYLVKRTGEKVFLECVQDMDHENMFWYRQDPGLGLRLIYFSYDVKMKEKGDIPEGYSVSREKKERFSLILESASTNQTSMYLCASSLWSEGQPQHFGDGTRLSIL.

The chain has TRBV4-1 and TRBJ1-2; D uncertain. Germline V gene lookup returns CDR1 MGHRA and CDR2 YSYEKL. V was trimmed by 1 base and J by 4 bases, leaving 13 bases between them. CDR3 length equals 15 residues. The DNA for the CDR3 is TGCGCCAGCAGCCAAGTACCGGGATCAGGCTATGGCTACACCTTC. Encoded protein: CASSQVPGSGYGYTF.

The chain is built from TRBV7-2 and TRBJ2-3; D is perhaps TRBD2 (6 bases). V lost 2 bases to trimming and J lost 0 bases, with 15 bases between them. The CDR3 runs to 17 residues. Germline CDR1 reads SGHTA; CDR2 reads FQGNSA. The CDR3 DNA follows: TGTGCCAGCAGCTTATCGGATAGCGGAGATAGCACAGATACGCAGTATTTT. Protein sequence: CASSLSDSGDSTDTQYF. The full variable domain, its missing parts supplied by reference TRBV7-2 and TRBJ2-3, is GAGVSQSPSNKVTEKGKDVELRCDPISGHTALYWYRQSLGQGLEFLIYFQGNSAPDKSGLPSDRFSAERTGGSVSTLTIQRTQQEDSAVYLCASSLSDSGDSTDTQYFGPGTRLTVL.

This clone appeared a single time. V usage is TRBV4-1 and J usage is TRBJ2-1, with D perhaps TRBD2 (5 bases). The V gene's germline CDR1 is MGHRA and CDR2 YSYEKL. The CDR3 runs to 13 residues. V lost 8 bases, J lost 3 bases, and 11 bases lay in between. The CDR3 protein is CASAQRFYNEQFF. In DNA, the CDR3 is TGCGCCAGCGCCCAGCGGTTCTACAATGAGCAGTTCTTC.

CDR3 bases: TGTGCCAGTAGGTTAGTCCACTCTAGCACAGATACGCAGTATTTT. Protein sequence: CASRLVHSSTDTQYF. This chain connects TRBV19 to TRBJ2-3; D remains ambiguous. Germline V lookup: CDR1 LNHDA, CDR2 SQIVND (reference sequence). This CDR3 is built from 15 residues. V lost 6 bases to trimming and J lost 0 bases, with 13 bases between them. The whole variable domain, remainder taken from reference TRBV19 and TRBJ2-3, is DGGITQSPKYLFRKEGQNVTLSCEQNLNHDAMYWYRQDPGQGLRLIYYSQIVNDFQKGDIAEGYSVSREKKESFPLTVTSAQKNPTAFYLCASRLVHSSTDTQYFGPGTRLTVL.

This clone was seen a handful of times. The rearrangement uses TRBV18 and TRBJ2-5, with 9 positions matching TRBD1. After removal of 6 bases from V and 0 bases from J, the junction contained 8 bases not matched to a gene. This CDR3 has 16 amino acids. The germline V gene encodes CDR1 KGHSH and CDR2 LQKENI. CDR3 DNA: TGTGCCAGCTCCGTGTCGGGACAGGGCTACCAAGAGACCCAGTACTTC. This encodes CASSVSGQGYQETQYF.

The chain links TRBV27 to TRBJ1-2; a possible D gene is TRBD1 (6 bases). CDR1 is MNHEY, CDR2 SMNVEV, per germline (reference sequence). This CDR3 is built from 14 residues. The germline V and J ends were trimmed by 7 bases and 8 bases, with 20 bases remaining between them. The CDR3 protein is CASIALDRGGGYTF. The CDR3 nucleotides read TGTGCCAGCATCGCTCTGGATAGGGGGGGCGGCTACACCTTC.

The CDR3 DNA is TGTGCCAGCAGCTTAGGGGGCGAGCAGTACTTC. Its protein product is CASSLGGEQYF. The chain has TRBV5-4 and TRBJ2-7, with a tentative D call TRBD1 (6 bases). CDR1 and CDR2 from the germline V gene are SGHNT and YYREEE (reference sequence). With 2 bases removed from V and 6 bases from J, the gap between germline ends came to 6 bases. This CDR3 comprises 11 residues.

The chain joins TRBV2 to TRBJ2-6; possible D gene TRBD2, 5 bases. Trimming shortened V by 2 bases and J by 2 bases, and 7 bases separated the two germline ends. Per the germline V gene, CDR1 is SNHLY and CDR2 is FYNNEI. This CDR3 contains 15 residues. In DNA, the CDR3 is TGTGCCAGCAGTGAACCCGGGGCTGGGGCCAACGTCCTGACTTTC. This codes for CASSEPGAGANVLTF. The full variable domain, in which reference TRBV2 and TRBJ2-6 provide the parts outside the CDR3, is EPEVTQTPSHQVTQMGQEVILRCVPISNHLYFYWYRQILGQKVEFLVSFYNNEISEKSEIFDDQFSVERPDGSNFTLKIRSTKLEDSAMYFCASSEPGAGANVLTFGAGSRLTVL.

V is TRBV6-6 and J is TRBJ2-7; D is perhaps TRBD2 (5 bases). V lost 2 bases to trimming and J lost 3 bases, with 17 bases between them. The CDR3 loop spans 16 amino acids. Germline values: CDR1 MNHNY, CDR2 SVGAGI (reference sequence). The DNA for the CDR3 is TGTGCCAGCAGTTACACGATCCGGGATCTCTTCTACGAGCAGTACTTC. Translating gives CASSYTIRDLFYEQYF.

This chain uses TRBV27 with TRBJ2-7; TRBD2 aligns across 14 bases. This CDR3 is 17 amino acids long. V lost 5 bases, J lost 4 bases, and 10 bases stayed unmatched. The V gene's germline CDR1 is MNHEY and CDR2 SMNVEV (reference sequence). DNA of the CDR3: TGTGCCAGCAGTCCGCCGGGACTAGCGGGGGAGAAATACGAGCAGTACTTC. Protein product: CASSPPGLAGEKYEQYF.

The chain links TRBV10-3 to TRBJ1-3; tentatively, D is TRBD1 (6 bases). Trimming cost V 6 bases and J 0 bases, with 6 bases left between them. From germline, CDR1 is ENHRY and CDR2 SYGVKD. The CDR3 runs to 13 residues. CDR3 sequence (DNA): TGTGCCATCAGGGACAGCTCTGGAAACACCATATATTTT. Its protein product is CAIRDSSGNTIYF.

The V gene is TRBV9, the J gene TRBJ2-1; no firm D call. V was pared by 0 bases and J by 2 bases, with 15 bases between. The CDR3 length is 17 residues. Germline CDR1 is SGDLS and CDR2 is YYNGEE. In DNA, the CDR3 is TGTGCCAGCAGCGTAGACGGGTCGTCGCATGCCTACAATGAGCAGTTCTTC. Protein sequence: CASSVDGSSHAYNEQFF. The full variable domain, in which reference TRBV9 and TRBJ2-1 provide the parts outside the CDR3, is DSGVTQTPKHLITATGQRVTLRCSPRSGDLSVYWYQQSLDQGLQFLIQYYNGEERAKGNILERFSAQQFPDLHSELNLSSLELGDSALYFCASSVDGSSHAYNEQFFGPGTRLTVL.

The CDR3 loop is CASSLSRYNEQFF. CDR3 in DNA: TGTGCCAGCAGCTTATCCAGATACAATGAGCAGTTCTTC. The chain is built from TRBV7-9 and TRBJ2-1; D not resolved. The CDR3 length is 13 residues. The germline CDR1 and CDR2 sequences are SEHNR and FQNEAQ (reference sequence). Trimming removed 2 bases from V and 4 bases from J, with 6 bases in between.

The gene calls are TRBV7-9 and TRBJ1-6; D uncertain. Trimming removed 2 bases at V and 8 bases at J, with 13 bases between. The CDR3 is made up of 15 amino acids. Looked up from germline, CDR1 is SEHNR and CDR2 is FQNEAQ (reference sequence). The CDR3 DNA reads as TGTGCCAGCAGCTTAATCGTTCTAGGCGATTCACCCCTCCACTTT. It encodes CASSLIVLGDSPLHF.

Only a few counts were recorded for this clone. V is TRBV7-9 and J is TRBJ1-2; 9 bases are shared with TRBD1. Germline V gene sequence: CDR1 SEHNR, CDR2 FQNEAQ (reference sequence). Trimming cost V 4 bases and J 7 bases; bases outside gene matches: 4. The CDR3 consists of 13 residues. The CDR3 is CASSSGTGFGYTF. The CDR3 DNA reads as TGTGCCAGCAGCTCCGGGACAGGGTTTGGCTACACCTTC. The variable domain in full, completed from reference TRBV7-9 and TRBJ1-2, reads DTGVSQNPRHKITKRGQNVTFRCDPISEHNRLYWYRQTLGQGPEFLTYFQNEAQLEKSRLLSDRFSAERPKGSFSTLEIQRTEQGDSAMYLCASSSGTGFGYTFGSGTRLTVV.

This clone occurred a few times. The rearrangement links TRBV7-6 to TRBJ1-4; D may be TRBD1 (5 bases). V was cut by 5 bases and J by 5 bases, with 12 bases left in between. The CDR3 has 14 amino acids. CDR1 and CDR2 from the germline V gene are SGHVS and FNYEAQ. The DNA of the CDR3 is TGTGCCAGCAGCAAAGGGGTCTCCAATGAAAAACTGTTTTTT. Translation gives CASSKGVSNEKLFF.

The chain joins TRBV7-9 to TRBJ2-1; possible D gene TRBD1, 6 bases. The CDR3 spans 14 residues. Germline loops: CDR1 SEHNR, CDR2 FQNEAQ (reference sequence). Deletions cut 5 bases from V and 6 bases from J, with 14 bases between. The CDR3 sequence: CASSPTGAGNEQFF. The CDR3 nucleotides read TGTGCCAGCAGCCCGACAGGCGCCGGCAATGAGCAGTTCTTC.

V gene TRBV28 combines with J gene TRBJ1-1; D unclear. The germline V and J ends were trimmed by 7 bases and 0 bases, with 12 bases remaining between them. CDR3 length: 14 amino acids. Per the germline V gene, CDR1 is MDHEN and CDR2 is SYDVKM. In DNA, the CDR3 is TGTGCCAGCACCCATAGCAGACTGAACACTGAAGCTTTCTTT. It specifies CASTHSRLNTEAFF.